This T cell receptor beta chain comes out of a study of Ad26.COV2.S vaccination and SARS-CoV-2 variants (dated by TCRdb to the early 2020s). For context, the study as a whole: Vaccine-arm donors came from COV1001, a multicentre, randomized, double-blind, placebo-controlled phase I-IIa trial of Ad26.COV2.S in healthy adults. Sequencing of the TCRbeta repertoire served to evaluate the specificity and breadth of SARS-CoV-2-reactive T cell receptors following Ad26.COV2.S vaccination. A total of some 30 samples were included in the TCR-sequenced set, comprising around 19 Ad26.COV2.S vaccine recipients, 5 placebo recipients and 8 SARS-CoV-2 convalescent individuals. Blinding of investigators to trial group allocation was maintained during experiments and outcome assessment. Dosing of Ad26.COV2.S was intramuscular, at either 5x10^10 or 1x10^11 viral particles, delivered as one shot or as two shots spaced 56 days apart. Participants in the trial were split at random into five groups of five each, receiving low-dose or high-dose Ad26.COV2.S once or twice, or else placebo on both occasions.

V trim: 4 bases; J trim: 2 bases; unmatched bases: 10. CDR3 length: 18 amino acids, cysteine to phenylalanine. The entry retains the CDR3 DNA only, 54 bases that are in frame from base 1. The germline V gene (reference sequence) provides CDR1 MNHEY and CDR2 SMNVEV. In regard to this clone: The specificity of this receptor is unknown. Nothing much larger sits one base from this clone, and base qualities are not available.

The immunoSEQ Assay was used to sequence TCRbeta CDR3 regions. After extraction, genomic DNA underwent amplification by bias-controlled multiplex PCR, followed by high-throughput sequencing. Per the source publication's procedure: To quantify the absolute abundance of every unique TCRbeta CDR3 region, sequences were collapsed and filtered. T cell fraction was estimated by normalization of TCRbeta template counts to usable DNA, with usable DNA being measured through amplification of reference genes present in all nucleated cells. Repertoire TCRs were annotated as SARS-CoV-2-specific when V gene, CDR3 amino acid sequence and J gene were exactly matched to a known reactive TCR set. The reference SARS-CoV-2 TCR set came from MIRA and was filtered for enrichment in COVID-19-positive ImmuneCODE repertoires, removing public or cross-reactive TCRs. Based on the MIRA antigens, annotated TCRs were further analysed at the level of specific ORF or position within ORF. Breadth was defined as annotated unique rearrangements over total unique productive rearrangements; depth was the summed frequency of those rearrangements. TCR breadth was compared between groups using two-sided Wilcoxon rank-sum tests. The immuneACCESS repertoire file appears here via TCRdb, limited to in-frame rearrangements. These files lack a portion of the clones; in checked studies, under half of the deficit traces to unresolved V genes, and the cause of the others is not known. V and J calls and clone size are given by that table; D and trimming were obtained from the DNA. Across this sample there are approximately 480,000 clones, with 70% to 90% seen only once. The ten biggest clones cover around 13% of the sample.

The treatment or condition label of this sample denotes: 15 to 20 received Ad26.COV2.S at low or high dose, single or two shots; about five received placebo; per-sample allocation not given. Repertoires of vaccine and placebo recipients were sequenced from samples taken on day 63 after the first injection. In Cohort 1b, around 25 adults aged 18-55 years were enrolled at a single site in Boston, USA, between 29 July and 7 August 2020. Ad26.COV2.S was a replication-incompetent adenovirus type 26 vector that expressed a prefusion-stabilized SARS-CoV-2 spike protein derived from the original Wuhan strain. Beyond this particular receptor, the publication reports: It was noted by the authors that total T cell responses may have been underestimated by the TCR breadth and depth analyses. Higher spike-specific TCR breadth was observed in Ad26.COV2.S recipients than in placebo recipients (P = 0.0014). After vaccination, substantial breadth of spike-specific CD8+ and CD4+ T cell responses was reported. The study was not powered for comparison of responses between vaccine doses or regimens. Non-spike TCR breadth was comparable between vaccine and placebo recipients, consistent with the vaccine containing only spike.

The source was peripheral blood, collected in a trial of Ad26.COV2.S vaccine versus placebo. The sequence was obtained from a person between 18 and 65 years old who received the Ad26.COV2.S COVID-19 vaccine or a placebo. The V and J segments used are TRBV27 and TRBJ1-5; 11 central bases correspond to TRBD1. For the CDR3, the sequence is CASSSRTGGRSGNQPQHF. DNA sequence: TGTGCCAGCAGTTCTCGGACAGGGGGCAGATCCGGCAATCAGCCCCAGCATTTT.